The text below deals with one T cell receptor (beta chain). This sample stems from a study of blood T cell repertoires in COVID-19. About the study: The study drew acute and convalescent COVID-19 samples from the United States, Italy and Spain.

The repertoire was sequenced with immunoSEQ multiplex PCR; TCRdb's copy has only in-frame clones and lacks some. The profile shows 300,000 to 400,000 clones, approximately 87% of them singletons. Germline values: CDR1 ENHRY, CDR2 SYGVKD. Trimming took off 2 bases at V and 4 bases at J, with 11 bases between the two ends. There are 14 residues in the CDR3. This TCR was sampled from a woman between 50 and 59 years old who had recovered from COVID-19. Specimen: peripheral blood. The chain employs TRBV10-3 and TRBJ1-2; no clear D gene. CDR3 protein: CAISENIGSYGYTF. Written as DNA, the CDR3 is TGTGCCATCAGTGAGAACATAGGGAGCTATGGCTACACCTTC.